These T cell receptor beta chains were read from a single sample in a study of blood T cell repertoires in COVID-19. Using immunoSEQ multiplex PCR, the repertoire was profiled, and TCRdb retains in-frame clones only, with some absent. The data show 350,000 or so clones, with 65% to 90% seen just once and about 4.2% held by the top ten. The specimen sequenced was PBMCs or T cells enriched from blood (not recorded which). The receptors were gathered from a woman in her 40s with acute COVID-19. Each CDR3 is given with its conserved first and last residue. The D gene is left open where the match is weak. Rows may omit the clone size; those that give it use once, few, many or a size class.

clone_size	v_call	j_call	d_call	cdr3_aa	cdr3_nt
many	TRBV3-1/TRBV3-2	TRBJ1-5	NA	CASSQGRGAGQPQHF	TGTGCCAGCAGCCAAGGACGGGGTGCGGGTCAGCCCCAGCATTTT
NA	TRBV9	TRBJ1-3	NA	CASSPHRRTISGNTIYF	TGTGCCAGCAGCCCTCACAGACGGACAATCTCTGGAAACACCATATATTTT
few	TRBV24-1	TRBJ1-2	NA	CATSARWQGQVEGYTF	TGTGCCACCAGTGCTCGTTGGCAGGGGCAGGTTGAAGGCTACACCTTC
NA	TRBV29-1	TRBJ1-1	TRBD1	CSVLRGVRTEAFF	TGCAGCGTTCTCAGGGGGGTTAGGACTGAAGCTTTCTTT
NA	TRBV28	TRBJ2-7	TRBD1	CASRKTGGSYEQYF	TGTGCCAGCAGAAAGACAGGGGGTTCCTACGAGCAGTACTTC
NA	TRBV19	TRBJ2-2	NA	CATPRTELTNTGELFF	TGTGCCACGCCGAGGACAGAACTAACGAACACCGGGGAGCTGTTTTTT
NA	TRBV5-4	TRBJ2-7	NA	CASSSATAYEQYF	TGTGCCAGCAGCTCGGCGACAGCCTACGAGCAGTACTTC
NA	TRBV5-5	TRBJ2-1	TRBD2	CASSWGLAGGLAYNEQFF	TGTGCCAGCAGCTGGGGACTAGCGGGGGGGCTGGCCTACAATGAGCAGTTCTTC
NA	TRBV9	TRBJ1-2	TRBD1	CASSVAPTGGSGYTF	TGTGCCAGCAGCGTAGCCCCTACAGGGGGCTCGGGCTACACCTTC
NA	TRBV2	TRBJ1-5	NA	CASSAETDQPQHF	TGTGCCAGCAGTGCGGAAACAGATCAGCCCCAGCATTTT
NA	TRBV4-2	TRBJ2-7	TRBD1	CASSQEGTAPYEQYF	TGTGCCAGCAGCCAAGAGGGGACAGCACCCTACGAGCAGTACTTC
NA	TRBV27	TRBJ2-1	TRBD2	CASSLAASGTKQFF	TGTGCCAGCAGTTTAGCGGCTAGCGGGACGAAGCAGTTCTTC
NA	TRBV19	TRBJ2-7	TRBD1	CASSLTGQGAYEQYF	TGTGCCAGTAGTCTCACGGGACAGGGAGCCTACGAGCAGTACTTC
NA	TRBV18	TRBJ2-6	NA	CASSPSGGANVLTF	TGTGCCAGCTCACCCTCCGGGGGGGCCAACGTCCTGACTTTC
NA	TRBV18	TRBJ1-2	TRBD1	CASSRTGGVFGYTF	TGTGCCAGCTCCAGGACAGGGGGAGTCTTTGGCTACACCTTC
NA	TRBV7-9	TRBJ1-2	NA	CASSSGHLTYYGYTF	TGTGCCAGCAGCTCGGGACATTTGACTTACTATGGCTACACCTTC
NA	TRBV5-1	TRBJ1-6	TRBD1	CASSLEGTGNNSPLHF	TGCGCCAGCAGCTTGGAGGGGACAGGGAATAATTCACCCCTCCACTTT
NA	TRBV24-1	TRBJ1-1	NA	CATSDSTTNGLAFF	TGTGCCACCAGTGATTCCACGACAAATGGGCTCGCTTTCTTT
NA	TRBV6-2/TRBV6-3	TRBJ2-2	TRBD2	CASSYSSGRVGTGELFF	TGTGCCAGCAGTTACTCAAGCGGGAGGGTTGGCACCGGGGAGCTGTTTTTT
NA	TRBV19	TRBJ1-5	NA	CASKRGFGNQPQHF	TGTGCCAGTAAGCGGGGTTTTGGCAATCAGCCCCAGCATTTT
NA	TRBV10-3	TRBJ2-3	NA	CAISERDLYTQYF	TGTGCCATCAGTGAGCGGGACTTGTATACGCAGTATTTT
NA	TRBV5-4	TRBJ2-1	TRBD1	CASSLAGQGGYNEQFF	TGTGCCAGCAGCCTGGCTGGACAGGGAGGCTACAATGAGCAGTTCTTC
NA	TRBV12-5	TRBJ1-1	TRBD1	CASGSNGDRVGEAFF	TGTGCTAGTGGTTCAAACGGGGACAGGGTTGGTGAAGCTTTCTTT
NA	TRBV15	TRBJ1-6	NA	CATSSYRFSASPLHF	TGTGCCACCAGCAGCTACAGGTTCTCTGCTTCACCCCTCCACTTT
NA	TRBV2	TRBJ1-2	NA	CASSLRGVNGYTF	TGTGCCAGCAGCTTGCGCGGGGTGAATGGCTACACCTTC
NA	TRBV18	TRBJ1-2	NA	CASSRDRGQGFGYTF	TGTGCCAGCTCACGCGACCGCGGGCAGGGGTTTGGCTACACCTTC
NA	TRBV7-9	TRBJ1-2	TRBD1	CASTMTGAPNGYTF	TGTGCCAGCACCATGACAGGGGCGCCTAATGGCTACACCTTC
NA	TRBV2	TRBJ1-2	NA	CASSVSPGNDYGYTF	TGTGCCAGCAGTGTGTCGCCCGGGAATGACTATGGCTACACCTTC
NA	TRBV5-1	TRBJ2-7	NA	CASSQGQGYYEQYF	TGCGCCAGCAGCCAAGGACAAGGTTACTACGAGCAGTACTTC
NA	TRBV27	TRBJ1-6	NA	CASSLSMTGYNSPLHF	TGTGCCAGCAGTTTATCGATGACAGGCTATAATTCACCCCTCCACTTT
NA	TRBV5-1	TRBJ1-1	NA	CASSLEVRNTEAFF	TGCGCCAGCAGCTTGGAAGTGCGGAACACTGAAGCTTTCTTT
NA	TRBV19	TRBJ1-2	TRBD1	CASSYGSTGGYTF	TGTGCCAGTAGCTATGGATCGACAGGGGGCTACACCTTC
NA	TRBV10-3	TRBJ1-1	NA	CAISEGLSNTEAFF	TGTGCCATCAGTGAGGGGCTGTCGAACACTGAAGCTTTCTTT
NA	TRBV10-2	TRBJ1-3	NA	CASSSQGRNSGNTIYF	TGCGCCAGCAGTTCACAGGGTCGCAACTCTGGAAACACCATATATTTT
NA	TRBV28	TRBJ2-7	TRBD2	CASSPLAGVAYEQYF	TGTGCCAGCAGTCCGTTAGCGGGAGTCGCCTACGAGCAGTACTTC
NA	TRBV9	TRBJ1-1	NA	CASSVTLNTEAFF	TGTGCCAGCAGCGTCACTTTGAACACTGAAGCTTTCTTT
NA	TRBV9	TRBJ2-3	TRBD2	CASSVGDYTRDTQYF	TGTGCCAGCAGCGTAGGGGACTACACCCGCGATACGCAGTATTTT
NA	TRBV6-5	TRBJ1-4	TRBD1	CASSYGSGQINEKLFF	TGTGCCAGCAGTTACGGTTCGGGACAGATTAATGAAAAACTGTTTTTT
NA	TRBV5-6	TRBJ1-1	NA	CASSLLTLSGGPLNTEAFF	TGTGCCAGCAGCTTACTCACTCTTTCGGGGGGTCCCCTTAACACTGAAGCTTTCTTT
NA	TRBV7-8	TRBJ2-1	TRBD2	CASFSGGSYNEQFF	TGTGCCAGCTTTAGCGGGGGCTCCTACAATGAGCAGTTCTTC
NA	TRBV5-1	TRBJ2-1	TRBD2	CASSLSGGTYNEQFF	TGCGCCAGCAGTCTAAGCGGGGGGACATACAATGAGCAGTTCTTC
once	TRBV7-2	TRBJ2-3	NA	CASTTPDRIDTQYF	TGTGCCAGCACGACCCCCGACAGGATAGATACGCAGTATTTT
NA	TRBV10-3	TRBJ2-2	TRBD1	CAIRDGQGLNTGELFF	TGTGCCATCAGGGACGGACAGGGGTTGAACACCGGGGAGCTGTTTTTT
few	TRBV2	TRBJ2-2	NA	CASSPEPRLLSNTGELFF	TGTGCCAGCAGTCCCGAGCCCCGACTGCTGTCGAACACCGGGGAGCTGTTTTTT
NA	TRBV18	TRBJ2-1	TRBD1	CASSYDRATYNEQFF	TGTGCCAGCTCATACGACAGGGCAACCTACAATGAGCAGTTCTTC